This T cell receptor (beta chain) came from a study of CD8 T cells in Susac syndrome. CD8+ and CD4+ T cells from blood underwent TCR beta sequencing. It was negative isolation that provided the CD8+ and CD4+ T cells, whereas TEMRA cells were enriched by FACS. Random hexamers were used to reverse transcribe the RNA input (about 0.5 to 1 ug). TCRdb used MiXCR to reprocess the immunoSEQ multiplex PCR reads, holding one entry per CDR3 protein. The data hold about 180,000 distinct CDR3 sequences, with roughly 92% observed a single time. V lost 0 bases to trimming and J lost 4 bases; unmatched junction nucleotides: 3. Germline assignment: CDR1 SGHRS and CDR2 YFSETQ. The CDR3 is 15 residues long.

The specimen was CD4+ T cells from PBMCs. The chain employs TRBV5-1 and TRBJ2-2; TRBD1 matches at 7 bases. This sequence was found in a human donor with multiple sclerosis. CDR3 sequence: CASSLGSGGTGELFF. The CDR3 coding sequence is TGCGCCAGCAGCTTGGGCTCAGGGGGCACCGGGGAGCTGTTTTTT.